The source of this T cell receptor (beta chain) is a study of T cells in Graves' hyperthyroidism and ophthalmopathy. Points on this clonotype: This likely comes from a read error, as the CDR3 has no conserved phenylalanine or tryptophan at its end. The DNA is omitted, as the CDR3 cannot be located on it reliably, and the CDR3 follows TCRdb's listing.

In making diagnoses, clinical symptoms, serum thyroxine and TRAb, thyroid ultrasound and orbital computed tomography were all used. RNA transcripts yielded amplified TCR beta CDR3 regions. The TCR CDR3 was amplified in a first-round RT-PCR using the HTBI primer set. TCRdb itself ran the multiplex PCR reads through MiXCR, one entry per CDR3 protein. In the table there are 75,000 to 100,000 distinct CDR3 sequences, about 51% of which are singletons. This TCR was recovered from a woman in her thirties or forties with Graves' hyperthyroidism. The sequencing input was blood.

The CDR3 region is CASSLAGGNTEALL. The chain uses TRBV7-9 and TRBJ1-1; the table's D call of TRBD1 was not tested on the DNA. In germline, CDR1 is SEHNR, CDR2 FQNEAQ (reference sequence). The length of the CDR3 is 14 amino acids, counting both ends.